Listed below are T cell receptor beta chains from one sample, sequenced in a study of Graves' ophthalmopathy and Graves' hyperthyroidism. TCRdb itself ran the multiplex PCR reads through MiXCR, one entry per CDR3 protein. The data contain some 520,000 distinct CDR3 sequences, approximately 15% of them singletons. Sequencing was done on a sample of blood. These receptors were obtained from a woman between 25 and 40 years old with Graves' ophthalmopathy. CDR3s include the opening cysteine and the closing phenylalanine or tryptophan. Each record gives: CDR3 DNA, CDR3 protein, D gene, J gene, clone size, V gene. The D gene is left open where the match is weak. Clone size appears in some rows only: once, few, many, or a class for an expanded clone.

TGTGCCACCAGCCCGACAGGGTTTCAGCCCCAGCATTTT CATSPTGFQPQHF TRBD1 TRBJ1-5 many TRBV24-1
TGTGCCAGCAGCCCGACAGGAACCTACGAGCAGTACTTC CASSPTGTYEQYF . TRBJ2-7 many TRBV12-3/TRBV12-4
TGTGCCAGCACCCGAGAAGGGAGCTCCTATAATTCACCCCTCCACTTT CASTREGSSYNSPLHF . TRBJ1-6 many TRBV27
TGTGCCAGCAGTTTCAGCGGGAGGTACACCGGGGAGCTGTTTTTT CASSFSGRYTGELFF TRBD2 TRBJ2-2 many TRBV27
TGTGCCAGCAGTTACTCTTGGACATCTAACACTGAAGCTTTCTTT CASSYSWTSNTEAFF . TRBJ1-1 many TRBV6-5
TGTGCCAGCAGGCCCGAAGGAAGGGGGCCTGGCTACACCTTC CASRPEGRGPGYTF TRBD1 TRBJ1-2 many TRBV12-3/TRBV12-4
TGCGCCAGCACCGAGGGTTACAAGGCACAGGGAATCGTCTACTATGGCTACACCTTC CASTEGYKAQGIVYYGYTF . TRBJ1-2 . TRBV5-1
TGTGCCAGTAGGAGGGAATTCGCGGCCAAAAACATTAAGTACTTC CASRREFAAKNIKYF . TRBJ2-4 . TRBV19
TGTGCCAGCAGTGGCATGAGCGAGCAGTACTTC CASSGMSEQYF . TRBJ2-7 many TRBV2
TGTGCCAGCAGTTACCTTCTGTCCCCCTACGAGCAGTACTTC CASSYLLSPYEQYF . TRBJ2-7 many TRBV6-2/TRBV6-3
TGTGCCAGCAGTCGACCGGGCCGAGGCACTGAAGCTTTCTTT CASSRPGRGTEAFF . TRBJ1-1 many TRBV6-1
TGCAGCGTTGAAAGCACTGAAGCTTTCTTT CSVESTEAFF . TRBJ1-1 many TRBV29-1
TGTGCCAGCAGCTTGGAGGGGGCCGCTGGGGCCAACGTCCTGACTTTC CASSLEGAAGANVLTF TRBD1 TRBJ2-6 . TRBV5-4
TGTGCCACCACCTCCGGGACAGGGCCAACTGAAGCTTTCTTT CATTSGTGPTEAFF TRBD1 TRBJ1-1 many TRBV24-1
TGTGCCAGCAGTGAATCTTTGACTAGCGGAACCTACGAGCAGTACTTC CASSESLTSGTYEQYF TRBD2 TRBJ2-7 once TRBV25-1
TGTGCCAGCAGTTTATCTTTCTGGGTTGGACTGAACTATAATTCACCCCTCCACTTT CASSLSFWVGLNYNSPLHF . TRBJ1-6 few TRBV28
TGTGCCTGGAGTAGGCGGGACAGGGGCTCCGGGGAGCTGTTTTTT CAWSRRDRGSGELFF TRBD1 TRBJ2-2 many TRBV30
TGTGCCATCAGCACCTCTACGAGCGGGACTGCCTACGAGCAGTACTTC CAISTSTSGTAYEQYF TRBD2 TRBJ2-7 . TRBV10-3
TGTGCCAGCAGACCCCTCGTCCCGGGACAGCACACTGAAGCTTTCTTT CASRPLVPGQHTEAFF TRBD1 TRBJ1-1 many TRBV6-1
TGTGCCAGCACCCTACAGGGGCGGAACACTGAAGCTTTCTTT CASTLQGRNTEAFF TRBD1 TRBJ1-1 many TRBV6-1
TGCGCCAGCCTGGCTTGGGGATCTTCCCCCACGGAGGCTTTCTTT CASLAWGSSPTEAFF . TRBJ1-1 . TRBV4-1
TGTGCCTGGAGTGTACATGGAGGCAATCAGCCCCAGCATTTT CAWSVHGGNQPQHF . TRBJ1-5 few TRBV30
TGTGCCAGCAGTTTTAGGCAGTCGAACACTGAAGCTTTCTTT CASSFRQSNTEAFF . TRBJ1-1 many TRBV27
TGTGCCAGCAGCCTAGGGACAGTTTACCAGCCCCAGCATTTT CASSLGTVYQPQHF TRBD1 TRBJ1-5 many TRBV11-2
TGCAGTGTCGACCTCCTCGACAGGCCTCGCGAGCAGTACTTC CSVDLLDRPREQYF . TRBJ2-7 . TRBV20-1
TGTGCCAGCACCACGGGGGAGGTGACTCAGCCCCAGCATTTT CASTTGEVTQPQHF . TRBJ1-5 many TRBV6-2/TRBV6-3
TGTGCCAGCAGTTATTTTCAGGGGCAAGAGACCCAGTACTTC CASSYFQGQETQYF . TRBJ2-5 . TRBV6-5
TGTGCCAGCAGCCCCCCCCCCAGGACGGGTGGAAGACTGGAAGCTTTCTTT CASSPPPRTGGRLEAFF . TRBJ1-1 many TRBV3-1
TGTGCCAGCAGCTTCTCCGGGACAGTCTATGGCTACACCTTC CASSFSGTVYGYTF TRBD1 TRBJ1-2 . TRBV7-2
TGTGCCAGCAGCATACTTCCCTCTAGGGGGGAGACCCAGTACTTC CASSILPSRGETQYF . TRBJ2-5 . TRBV6-1
TGTGCCAGCAGTGGGGCCGGGACAGGGAGGAAAGAGACCCAGTACTTC CASSGAGTGRKETQYF TRBD1 TRBJ2-5 many TRBV28
TGTGCCAGCAGTTCCCAAGCCAGGGTGTACGAGCAGTACTTC CASSSQARVYEQYF . TRBJ2-7 . TRBV28
TGTGCCAGCAGTTCGGGACCTATCACCGGGGAGCTGTTTTTT CASSSGPITGELFF . TRBJ2-2 many TRBV12-3/TRBV12-4
TGTGCCAGCAGTGACGGGCCAGCACACCCATTC CASSDGPAHPF . TRBJ1-2 many TRBV2
TGCAGTGCTTGGGGTGGGACTAGCGGATCCTACGAGCAGTACTTC CSAWGGTSGSYEQYF TRBD2 TRBJ2-7 many TRBV20-1
TGTGCCACCAGCAGGCTTATTCTACAGGGGGACAATGGCTACACCTTC CATSRLILQGDNGYTF TRBD1 TRBJ1-2 many TRBV15
TGTGCCAGCAGCTCCGGAGCATGGGGAGGCGGCTACACCTTC CASSSGAWGGGYTF . TRBJ1-2 many TRBV5-4
TGTGCCAGCAGCCAGTGGTCAGAGCAGTACTTC CASSQWSEQYF . TRBJ2-7 many TRBV14
TGTGCCAGCAGCTTCATTAACAGGGGGCAGACTGAAGCTTGCTTT CASSFINRGQTEACF TRBD1 TRBJ1-1 . TRBV7-2